This TCR beta chain was observed in a study of PD-1 blockade in classical Hodgkin lymphoma. Study-level findings and limits: A significant rise in TCR diversity by C4D1 was seen for CD4+ but not CD8+ cells. Exclusion applied to patients who initiated nivolumab less than 1 year following ASCT. The study reported lower baseline TCR diversity in newly diagnosed patients than in healthy donors. Patients with a complete response exhibited baseline diversity comparable to newly diagnosed patients.

A word on this clone: The antigen is undetermined.

Following autologous stem cell transplantation, relapse occurred in every patient, and exposure to brentuximab vedotin varied. Sequenced by immunoSEQ multiplex PCR; TCRdb stores in-frame clones only, minus some. The table records over 80,000 clones, approximately 92% of them present only once. The receptor was isolated from a human donor with classical Hodgkin lymphoma. Source: peripheral blood mononuclear cells (PBMCs), taken at baseline.

CDR3 in amino acids: CASSGRLAEETQYF. Here the CDR3 DNA reads TGTGCCAGCAGCGGCAGACTAGCGGAAGAGACCCAGTACTTC. This chain uses TRBV5-4 with TRBJ2-5; 9 bases agree with TRBD2. Germline V gives CDR1 SGHNT, CDR2 YYREEE (reference sequence). The CDR3 consists of 14 residues. Trimming at V came to 4 bases and at J to 3 bases, leaving 4 bases not matched to a gene.